A selection of T cell receptor beta chains follows, all from one sample in a study of OX40 agonist ivuxolimab in advanced cancers. TCRdb's copy holds only in-frame clones and misses some; the assay was immunoSEQ multiplex PCR. The sample has about 77,000 clones; about 85% are singletons. Sequenced material: CD4+ or CD8+ T cells sorted from blood, taken in a trial of the OX40 agonist ivuxolimab. The receptors stem from an adult with an advanced solid tumor such as melanoma, head and neck, liver or kidney cancer. Both conserved end residues are part of each CDR3. Each record gives: CDR3 length, clone size, V gene, J gene, D gene, CDR3 protein, CDR3 DNA. A D gene is named only where the DNA matches it firmly. Expanded clones get a size class; other rows say once, few or many, or leave the size out.

len: 14
abundance: NA
v_gene: TRBV30
j_gene: TRBJ1-5
d_gene: NA
CDR3aa: CAWSGQVGNQPQHF
CDR3nt: TGTGCCTGGAGTGGACAGGTTGGCAATCAGCCCCAGCATTTT

len: 15
abundance: NA
v_gene: TRBV5-1
j_gene: TRBJ2-2
d_gene: NA
CDR3aa: CASSLGTGYAGELFF
CDR3nt: TGCGCCAGCAGCTTGGGAACGGGCTACGCCGGGGAGCTGTTTTTT

len: 17
abundance: NA
v_gene: TRBV11-2
j_gene: TRBJ1-3
d_gene: NA
CDR3aa: CASSSISGKTPGNTIYF
CDR3nt: TGTGCCAGCAGCTCAATCTCAGGGAAAACGCCCGGGAACACCATATATTTT

len: 14
abundance: NA
v_gene: TRBV6-5
j_gene: TRBJ1-1
d_gene: NA
CDR3aa: CASSYWGNSPEAFF
CDR3nt: TGTGCCAGCAGTTATTGGGGCAATAGTCCTGAAGCTTTCTTT

len: 14
abundance: NA
v_gene: TRBV28
j_gene: TRBJ2-7
d_gene: TRBD2
CDR3aa: CASNDPRGSYEQYF
CDR3nt: TGTGCCAGCAATGATCCGCGGGGGTCCTACGAGCAGTACTTC

len: 14
abundance: NA
v_gene: TRBV19
j_gene: TRBJ2-5
d_gene: TRBD1
CDR3aa: CASSPGTAKETQYF
CDR3nt: TGTGCCAGTAGTCCTGGGACAGCCAAAGAGACCCAGTACTTC

len: 11
abundance: NA
v_gene: TRBV30
j_gene: TRBJ1-2
d_gene: NA
CDR3aa: CAWSQWVGYTF
CDR3nt: TGTGCCTGGAGTCAATGGGTTGGCTACACCTTC

len: 15
abundance: NA
v_gene: TRBV7-8
j_gene: TRBJ2-7
d_gene: TRBD1
CDR3aa: CASSFRGQVPYEQYF
CDR3nt: TGTGCCAGCAGCTTTAGGGGACAGGTCCCCTACGAGCAGTACTTC

len: 12
abundance: few
v_gene: TRBV6-6
j_gene: TRBJ2-7
d_gene: NA
CDR3aa: CASSSSLYEQYF
CDR3nt: TGTGCCAGCAGTTCATCCCTCTACGAGCAGTACTTC

len: 17
abundance: NA
v_gene: TRBV5-1
j_gene: TRBJ1-4
d_gene: NA
CDR3aa: CASSLVDRSTTNEKLFF
CDR3nt: TGCGCCAGCAGCTTGGTCGACAGATCCACAACTAATGAAAAACTGTTTTTT

len: 15
abundance: NA
v_gene: TRBV7-2
j_gene: TRBJ1-6
d_gene: NA
CDR3aa: CASSLAAGDNSPLHF
CDR3nt: TGTGCCAGCAGCTTAGCTGCAGGAGATAATTCACCCCTCCACTTT

len: 12
abundance: NA
v_gene: TRBV19
j_gene: TRBJ1-1
d_gene: NA
CDR3aa: CASRTGLTEAFF
CDR3nt: TGTGCCAGTAGAACAGGGCTCACTGAAGCTTTCTTT

len: 14
abundance: NA
v_gene: TRBV5-6
j_gene: TRBJ1-3
d_gene: NA
CDR3aa: CASSQTHSGNTIYF
CDR3nt: TGTGCCAGCAGTCAAACCCACTCTGGAAACACCATATATTTT

len: 14
abundance: once
v_gene: TRBV5-6
j_gene: TRBJ2-3
d_gene: NA
CDR3aa: CASSSRYFADTQYF
CDR3nt: TGTGCCAGCAGCTCGCGGTACTTCGCAGATACGCAGTATTTT

len: 17
abundance: NA
v_gene: TRBV5-6
j_gene: TRBJ2-1
d_gene: NA
CDR3aa: CASNPLLTASSYNEQFF
CDR3nt: TGTGCCAGCAACCCGCTCCTGACTGCTAGCTCCTACAATGAGCAGTTCTTC

len: 16
abundance: NA
v_gene: TRBV7-2
j_gene: TRBJ2-2
d_gene: TRBD2
CDR3aa: CASSFYSGGVSRELFF
CDR3nt: TGTGCCAGCAGCTTCTATAGCGGGGGGGTGTCCCGGGAGCTGTTTTTT

len: 12
abundance: few
v_gene: TRBV6-5
j_gene: TRBJ2-7
d_gene: NA
CDR3aa: CASMADPYEQYF
CDR3nt: TGTGCCAGTATGGCAGACCCATACGAGCAGTACTTC

len: 16
abundance: NA
v_gene: TRBV4-2
j_gene: TRBJ2-5
d_gene: TRBD1
CDR3aa: CASSQDLGTGPETQYF
CDR3nt: TGTGCCAGCAGCCAAGATTTAGGGACAGGGCCAGAGACCCAGTACTTC

len: 16
abundance: once
v_gene: TRBV6-5
j_gene: TRBJ2-1
d_gene: NA
CDR3aa: CASSLWGSSTRDEQFF
CDR3nt: TGTGCCAGCAGTTTATGGGGGTCTTCAACAAGGGATGAGCAGTTCTTC

len: 13
abundance: NA
v_gene: TRBV5-4
j_gene: TRBJ2-7
d_gene: NA
CDR3aa: CASSLSQDHEQYF
CDR3nt: TGTGCCAGCAGCTTGTCACAGGACCACGAGCAGTACTTC

len: 18
abundance: NA
v_gene: TRBV19
j_gene: TRBJ2-6
d_gene: TRBD1
CDR3aa: CASSMTGQGATGANVLTF
CDR3nt: TGTGCCAGTAGTATGACAGGACAGGGGGCGACCGGGGCCAACGTCCTGACTTTC

len: 16
abundance: NA
v_gene: TRBV6-6
j_gene: TRBJ2-4
d_gene: NA
CDR3aa: CASSPTGGIAKNIQYF
CDR3nt: TGTGCCAGCAGTCCTACAGGAGGGATAGCCAAAAACATTCAGTACTTC